What follows describes a single T cell receptor beta chain. This sample is part of a study of blood T cells in healthy people across ages. Germline trimming cut 0 bases from V and 3 bases from J; bases unmatched to any gene: 2. Germline CDR1 and CDR2: LNHNV and YYDKDF (reference sequence). The length of the CDR3 is 15 residues. The authors ran a second PCR of 7 to 11 cycles using a sample-barcoded 5' primer and a J-beta primer mix. TCRdb ran MiXCR on the 5' RACE reads and lists one entry per CDR3 protein. This repertoire shows more than 650,000 distinct CDR3 sequences, approximately 24% found once; its top ten account for roughly 3.1%. The same sample was also used in a study of T cells of mothers and their children.

The chain joins TRBV15 to TRBJ2-5; 9 bases map to TRBD2. This clonotype was sampled from a boy between 10 and 17 years old in good health. The sequencing input was blood. The CDR3 DNA follows: TGTGCCACCAGCAGAGATCAGCGGGGGGAAGAGACCCAGTACTTC. Protein: CATSRDQRGEETQYF.